The T cell receptor beta chain under discussion was sequenced for a study of shared clonotypes between healthy human individuals. Study results and limitations: A handful of donors had roughly 5% of their naive CD4 clonotypes in common. Clonotypes not shared had lower generation probabilities than those common to all four donors.

Profiled with immunoSEQ multiplex PCR; TCRdb holds only in-frame clones, not every one. The table lists about 1.5 million clones, more than 95% of them singletons. This clone was observed once. No antigen is known for it. CDR1 and CDR2 from the germline V gene are MNHNS and SASEGT. The CDR3 spans 13 residues. V was shortened by 6 bases and J by 0 bases, with 9 bases between the two germline ends. The material sequenced was naive CD4+ T cells sorted from blood. Subset in this sample: CD45RA+ positively selected. The receptor's source is a man aged 25 to 40 in good health. V and J are TRBV6-1 and TRBJ2-7; D remains unclear. The CDR3 DNA sequence: TGTGCCAGCAGCGGGTTTGGCTCCTACGAGCAGTACTTC. Translation gives CASSGFGSYEQYF.